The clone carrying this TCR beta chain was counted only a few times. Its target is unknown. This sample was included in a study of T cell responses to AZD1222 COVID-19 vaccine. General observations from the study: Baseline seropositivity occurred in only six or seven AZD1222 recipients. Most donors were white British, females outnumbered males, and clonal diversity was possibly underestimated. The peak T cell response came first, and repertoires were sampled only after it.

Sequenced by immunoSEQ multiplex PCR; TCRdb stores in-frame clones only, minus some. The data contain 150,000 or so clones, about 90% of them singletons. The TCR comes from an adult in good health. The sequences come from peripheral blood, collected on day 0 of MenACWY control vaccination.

CDR3 loop: CASSLGTGTGYGELFF. In nucleotides, the CDR3 is TGTGCCAGCAGCTTGGGCACCGGGACCGGATATGGGGAGCTGTTTTTT. The chain recombines TRBV5-8 with TRBJ2-2; TRBD1 or TRBD2 may be the D gene (5 bases each). CDR1 is SGHTS, CDR2 YDEGEE, per germline. CDR3 length: 16 residues. Trimming took off 0 bases at V and 8 bases at J, with 17 bases between the two ends.